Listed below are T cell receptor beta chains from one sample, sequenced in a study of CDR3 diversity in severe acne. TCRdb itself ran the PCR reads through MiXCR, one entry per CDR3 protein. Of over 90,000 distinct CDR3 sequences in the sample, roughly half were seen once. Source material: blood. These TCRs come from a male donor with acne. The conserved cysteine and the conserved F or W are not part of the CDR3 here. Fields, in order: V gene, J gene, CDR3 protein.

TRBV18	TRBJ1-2	ASSPTAGHNYGYT
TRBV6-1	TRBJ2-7	ASSPLLTYEQY
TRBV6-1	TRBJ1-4	ASSLATTNEKLF
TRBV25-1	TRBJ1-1	ASSAQANTEAF
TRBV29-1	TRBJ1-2	SVEGQESIYGYT
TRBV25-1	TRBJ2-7	ATQAGGPSSPYEQY
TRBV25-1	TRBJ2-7	ASSEGVTYEQY
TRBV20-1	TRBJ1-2	SANQWGDYGYT
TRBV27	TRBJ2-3	ASCLAGAADTQY
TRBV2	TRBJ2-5	ASSPAGNQPQY
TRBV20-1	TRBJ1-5	SARSIYSNQPQH
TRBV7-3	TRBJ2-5	ASSFRRGGGETQY
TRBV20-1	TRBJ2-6	SAPWTGSGANVLT
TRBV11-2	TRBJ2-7	ASSPRDRYEQY
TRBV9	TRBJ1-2	ASSLTETYGYT
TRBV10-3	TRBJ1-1	AISAGTNTEAF
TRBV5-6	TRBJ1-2	GSSTPVPGTDEYGYT
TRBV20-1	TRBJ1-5	SASQGLRQPQH
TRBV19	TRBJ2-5	ASSIMEGRLAGTQY
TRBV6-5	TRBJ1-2	AGSPTGGYGYT
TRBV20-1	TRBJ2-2	SARDLAGTSGGELF
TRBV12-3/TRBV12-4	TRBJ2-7	ASSGDGGTSYEQY
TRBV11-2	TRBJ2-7	ASTRTGLGYEQY
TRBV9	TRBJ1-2	ASSPSGRSYGYT
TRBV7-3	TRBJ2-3	ASSLRPSGSSHQEQY
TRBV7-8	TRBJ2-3	ASSAESTDTQY
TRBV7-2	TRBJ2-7	ASSLGLAGGLAYEQY
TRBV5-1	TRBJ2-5	TSSLRSGTSQETQY
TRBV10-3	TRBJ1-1	AFGSTFREAF
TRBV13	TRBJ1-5	ASTPGTGSNQPQH
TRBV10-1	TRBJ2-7	ASSEWTGGAEQY
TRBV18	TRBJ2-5	AGSPQETQY